The rows below give T cell receptor beta chains drawn from one sample of a study of blood T cell repertoires in COVID-19. Profiling relied on immunoSEQ multiplex PCR, and the TCRdb table lists in-frame clones only, not all of them. The sample holds 180,000 or so clones, roughly four fifths seen once. What was sequenced was peripheral blood. These receptors were obtained from a human donor with acute or convalescent COVID-19. The donor label of this sample is uncertain. The CDR3 runs from the conserved cysteine through the conserved F or W. D genes are given only for firm matches. Clone size is not always given. Where it is, it says once, few, many or a class for expanded clones.

cdr3_aa | cdr3_nt | j_call | clone_size | v_call | d_call
CATSDEVNEQFF | TGTGCCACCAGTGATGAGGTCAATGAGCAGTTCTTC | TRBJ2-1 | NA | TRBV24-1 | NA
CASSYAGETQYF | TGTGCCAGCAGTTACGCCGGAGAGACCCAGTACTTC | TRBJ2-5 | NA | TRBV6-6 | NA
CASSEERTGIQYF | TGTGCCAGCAGTGAAGAGAGGACGGGGATTCAGTACTTC | TRBJ2-4 | NA | TRBV2 | NA
CASSRRSGTNTGELFF | TGTGCCAGCTCACGACGCTCGGGAACGAACACCGGGGAGCTGTTTTTT | TRBJ2-2 | NA | TRBV18 | NA
CALDRGSYEQYF | TGTGCCTTGGACAGGGGCTCCTACGAGCAGTACTTC | TRBJ2-7 | NA | TRBV30 | TRBD1
CASSQDLAGGSYNEQFF | TGTGCCAGCAGCCAGGACCTAGCGGGTGGCTCCTACAATGAGCAGTTCTTC | TRBJ2-1 | NA | TRBV5-4 | TRBD2
CASSQVQGIGNTIYF | TGTGCCAGCAGCCAAGTTCAGGGAATCGGAAACACCATATATTTT | TRBJ1-3 | NA | TRBV4-2 | NA
CAWSVSSVSTDTQYF | TGTGCCTGGAGTGTAAGTTCGGTCAGCACAGATACGCAGTATTTT | TRBJ2-3 | NA | TRBV30 | NA
CASGTGFHGYTF | TGCGCCAGTGGTACAGGGTTCCATGGCTACACCTTC | TRBJ1-2 | NA | TRBV5-1 | NA
CASSSSGVEQFF | TGTGCCAGCAGCTCTTCAGGGGTTGAGCAGTTCTTC | TRBJ2-1 | once | TRBV5-6 | NA
CASSRPGLLQETQYF | TGTGCCAGCAGTCGACCGGGACTGCTGCAAGAGACCCAGTACTTC | TRBJ2-5 | NA | TRBV11-2 | NA
CAWSGGHGSNQPQHF | TGTGCCTGGAGTGGGGGGCACGGAAGCAATCAGCCCCAGCATTTT | TRBJ1-5 | once | TRBV30 | NA
CASSITGTSENIQYF | TGCGCCAGCAGCATAACCGGGACTAGCGAAAACATTCAGTACTTC | TRBJ2-4 | NA | TRBV5-1 | TRBD2
CASSQGSGQGWQPQHF | TGTGCCAGCAGCCAAGGGTCGGGACAGGGGTGGCAGCCCCAGCATTTT | TRBJ1-5 | NA | TRBV4-2 | TRBD1
CASSLAGTSGTVSSSYEQYF | TGTGCCAGCAGCTTAGCAGGAACTAGCGGGACAGTTTCAAGCTCCTACGAGCAGTACTTC | TRBJ2-7 | once | TRBV7-2 | TRBD2
CATSSSDSYEQYF | TGTGCCACCAGCTCGAGCGACTCCTACGAGCAGTACTTC | TRBJ2-7 | once | TRBV15 | NA
CASSLRREDTQYF | TGTGCCAGCAGCCTTCGGAGAGAAGATACGCAGTATTTT | TRBJ2-3 | NA | TRBV7-2 | NA
CASSFGQGYEKLFF | TGTGCCAGCAGTTTCGGACAGGGGTATGAAAAACTGTTTTTT | TRBJ1-4 | NA | TRBV27 | TRBD1
CASSPTGQTTYEQYF | TGTGCCAGTAGTCCAACGGGACAGACAACCTACGAGCAGTACTTC | TRBJ2-7 | NA | TRBV19 | TRBD1
CAVTEGGGYEQYF | TGTGCCGTTACTGAGGGCGGGGGCTACGAGCAGTACTTC | TRBJ2-7 | NA | TRBV6-5 | TRBD2
CAWSGGRGNEQFF | TGTGCCTGGAGTGGGGGTAGGGGAAATGAGCAGTTCTTC | TRBJ2-1 | NA | TRBV30 | NA
CASSPRTGGTEAFF | TGTGCCAGCTCACCTCGGACAGGGGGAACTGAAGCTTTCTTT | TRBJ1-1 | NA | TRBV18 | TRBD1
CATSRGLAGNTGELFF | TGTGCCACCAGCAGAGGACTAGCGGGAAACACCGGGGAGCTGTTTTTT | TRBJ2-2 | once | TRBV15 | TRBD2
CASSLGTGSNSPLHF | TGCGCCAGCAGCTTGGGGACAGGGAGCAATTCACCCCTCCACTTT | TRBJ1-6 | NA | TRBV5-1 | TRBD1
CASSLFGGGPGNEQFF | TGTGCCAGCAGCTTATTCGGGGGAGGGCCCGGCAATGAGCAGTTCTTC | TRBJ2-1 | few | TRBV7-9 | TRBD2
CASSFQSTSGIYNEQFF | TGCGCCAGCAGCTTCCAGTCGACTAGCGGGATTTACAATGAGCAGTTCTTC | TRBJ2-1 | NA | TRBV5-1 | TRBD2
CASSKGQGSTTEAFF | TGTGCCAGTAGTAAGGGACAGGGTTCGACGACTGAAGCTTTCTTT | TRBJ1-1 | NA | TRBV19 | TRBD1
CASSFPSGGRGEQFF | TGTGCCAGCAGTTTTCCGTCAGGGGGCAGAGGTGAGCAGTTCTTC | TRBJ2-1 | few | TRBV27 | TRBD1
CASSRGLRFYNEQFF | TGCGCCAGCAGTCGGGGGCTACGTTTTTACAATGAGCAGTTCTTC | TRBJ2-1 | NA | TRBV23-1 | NA
CVRSPEGNTEAFF | TGTGTCAGAAGCCCTGAGGGGAACACTGAAGCTTTCTTT | TRBJ1-1 | NA | TRBV7-5 | NA
CASSPGSIYEQYF | TGTGCCAGCAGCCCGGGTTCGATCTACGAGCAGTACTTC | TRBJ2-7 | NA | TRBV7-3 | NA
CAWSRDSARYGYTF | TGTGCCTGGAGCCGGGACAGTGCCCGCTATGGCTACACCTTC | TRBJ1-2 | few | TRBV30 | TRBD1
CATGRAGANVLTF | TGTGCCACCGGCAGGGCTGGGGCCAACGTCCTGACTTTC | TRBJ2-6 | NA | TRBV24-1 | NA
CASSLLGQGGEQYF | TGTGCCAGCAGCCTCCTGGGACAGGGGGGCGAGCAGTACTTC | TRBJ2-7 | few | TRBV9 | TRBD1
CASTTVGGFTDTQYF | TGCGCCAGCACTACCGTGGGCGGGTTCACAGATACGCAGTATTTT | TRBJ2-3 | once | TRBV5-1 | NA
CSASRLAGNTDTQYF | TGCAGTGCTAGTAGACTAGCGGGAAACACAGATACGCAGTATTTT | TRBJ2-3 | NA | TRBV20-1 | TRBD2